These 24 T cell receptor beta chains originate from one sample sequenced in a study of CD8+CD57+ T cells in acquired aplastic anemia. Genomic DNA, serving as template, underwent TCR beta VDJ and CDR3 profiling. TCRdb re-called the reads through MiXCR, storing one row per CDR3 protein. In the table there are about 190,000 distinct CDR3 sequences, less than 65% of which are singletons. The specimen sequenced was sorted CD4+, CD8+, or CD8+CD57+ T cells (not recorded which) from PBMCs. The source is a human donor in good health, serving as a control.

This clonotype has a handful of counts. This chain connects TRBV15 to TRBJ2-7; 9 bases map to TRBD1. Germline V gene sequence: CDR1 LNHNV, CDR2 YYDKDF (reference sequence). V lost 5 bases and J lost 2; bases outside the gene matches: 1. This CDR3 has 13 amino acids. The CDR3 DNA reads as TGTGCCACCAGCGGACAGGGGCCCTACGAGCAGTACTTC. The encoded protein is CATSGQGPYEQYF.

This clonotype was recorded at least ten times. The J gene is TRBJ2-1, the V gene TRBV11-1; 8 bases fit TRBD2. Germline loops: CDR1 SGHAT, CDR2 FQDESV (reference sequence). The CDR3 has 15 residues. The trim removed 5 bases at V and 5 bases at J, leaving 8 bases unmatched. DNA of the CDR3: TGTGCCAGCAGCCGGACTAGCCCGGCTCACAATGAGCAGTTCTTC. It encodes CASSRTSPAHNEQFF.

Only a few counts were recorded for this clonotype. The chain uses TRBV2 and TRBJ1-1; D is undetermined. Trimming pared 9 bases from V and 0 bases from J, leaving 14 bases between. From germline, CDR1 is SNHLY and CDR2 FYNNEI. The CDR3 is 14 amino acids. In nucleotides, the CDR3 is TGTGCCAGTAGAAAAGACATAATGAACACTGAAGCTTTCTTT. It translates to CASRKDIMNTEAFF.

This clonotype was observed a handful of times. The CDR3 does not end in the conserved phenylalanine or tryptophan, so this is likely a read error. The V and J genes are TRBV20-1 and TRBJ1-5; TRBD1 aligns across 11 bases. V dropped 4 bases and J dropped 6; count of bases not matched to a gene: 8. The CDR3 is made up of 15 amino acids. Germline CDR1 is DFQATT and CDR2 is SNEGSKA (reference sequence). As DNA, the CDR3 is TGCAGTGCTACACCCGGGACAGGGGGATTTCAGCCCCAGCATCTT. This encodes CSATPGTGGFQPQHL.

The V and J genes are TRBV7-3 and TRBJ2-3, with 10 nucleotides matching TRBD2. Germline assignment: CDR1 SGHTA and CDR2 FQGTGA. The CDR3 is 17 amino acids. V was pared by 1 base and J by 0 bases, with 4 bases of the junction left unmatched. The CDR3 reads CASSLMSGGVSTDTQYF. The CDR3 nucleotides read TGTGCCAGCAGCTTAATGAGCGGGGGGGTTAGCACAGATACGCAGTATTTT. Supplemented by reference TRBV7-3 and TRBJ2-3, the full variable domain reads GAGVSQTPSNKVTEKGKYVELRCDPISGHTALYWYRQSLGQGPEFLIYFQGTGAADDSGLPNDRFFAVRPEGSVSTLKIQRTERGDSAVYLCASSLMSGGVSTDTQYFGPGTRLTVL.

The rearrangement uses TRBV15 and TRBJ2-7; the match to TRBD1 covers 9 bases. J was trimmed by 6 bases and V by 5 bases; bases with no gene match: 8. This CDR3 contains 14 residues. CDR1 is LNHNV and CDR2 is YYDKDF in the germline V gene (reference sequence). This CDR3 reads CATSGTGRAGEQYF. The CDR3 DNA reads as TGTGCCACCAGCGGGACAGGGCGTGCGGGCGAGCAGTACTTC.

This clonotype has more than one count but fewer than ten. The rearrangement joins TRBV20-1 to TRBJ1-4, with 7 nucleotides matching TRBD1. Germline V gives CDR1 DFQATT, CDR2 SNEGSKA (reference sequence). The trim removed 3 bases at V and 4 bases at J, leaving 5 bases unmatched. This CDR3 is built from 14 residues. As DNA, the CDR3 is TGCAGTGCTAGCGACAGGGAGGGTAATGAAAAACTGTTTTTT. This translates into CSASDREGNEKLFF.

The chain is built from TRBV7-3 and TRBJ2-3; D might be TRBD2 (6 bases). The CDR3 spans 15 residues. V lost 2 bases to trimming and J lost 2 bases, with 11 bases between them. Germline CDR1 SGHTA, CDR2 FQGTGA. CDR3 DNA: TGTGCCAGCAGCTTACGTAGCGGTTCCACAGATACGCAGTATTTT. It yields the protein CASSLRSGSTDTQYF. Full variable domain (missing parts from reference TRBV7-3 and TRBJ2-3): GAGVSQTPSNKVTEKGKYVELRCDPISGHTALYWYRQSLGQGPEFLIYFQGTGAADDSGLPNDRFFAVRPEGSVSTLKIQRTERGDSAVYLCASSLRSGSTDTQYFGPGTRLTVL.

The chain is built from TRBV10-3 and TRBJ2-5, with D tentatively TRBD1 or TRBD2 (6 bases each). This CDR3 is 14 amino acids long. Trimming removed 4 bases from V and 5 bases from J, with 14 bases in between. Germline assignment: CDR1 ENHRY and CDR2 SYGVKD. CDR3 region: CAISAQTRGETQYF. DNA for the CDR3: TGTGCCATCAGTGCCCAGACTAGGGGGGAGACCCAGTACTTC.

The CDR3 sequence: CASSEGLVETQYF. CDR3 DNA sequence: TGTGCCAGCAGCGAAGGGCTGGTCGAGACCCAGTACTTC. This sequence joins TRBV9 and TRBJ2-5; D is uncertain. Germline V gives CDR1 SGDLS, CDR2 YYNGEE. The CDR3 runs to 13 residues. Between the trimmed V and J ends, which lost 3 bases and 5 bases, there was a span of 11 bases.

This clonotype was counted ten times or more. V is TRBV4-1 and J is TRBJ1-2; D might be TRBD1 (5 bases). CDR1 is MGHRA and CDR2 is YSYEKL in the germline V gene. V shed 5 bases and J shed 8 bases, with 15 bases lying between them. The CDR3 has 13 residues. The CDR3 nucleotides are TGCGCCAGCAGCTTAGACAGTACCATCGGCTACACCTTC. Its protein is CASSLDSTIGYTF.

On this clonotype: This could be a read error, since a much larger clone is one nucleotide away. This rearrangement joins TRBV10-2 to TRBJ2-7; 7 positions agree with TRBD1. The length of the CDR3 is 15 residues. From germline, CDR1 is WSHSY and CDR2 SAAADI. The CDR3 spells CASSSRDRVMYEQYF. In DNA, the CDR3 is TGTGCCAGCAGTTCCCGCGACAGGGTCATGTACGAGCAGTACTTC.

The chain combines TRBV7-2 with TRBJ2-7; 7 bases agree with TRBD1. The germline V gene encodes CDR1 SGHTA and CDR2 FQGNSA. Losses at the gene ends were 5 bases for V and 2 bases for J; bases not matched to a gene: 9. CDR3 length equals 15 residues. The chain's CDR3 is CASSPLGGLTYEQYF. The CDR3 bases are TGTGCCAGCAGCCCTTTAGGGGGCCTCACCTACGAGCAGTACTTC.

The table lists this clonotype with many counts. The chain is built from TRBV7-2 and TRBJ2-1; TRBD2 agrees at 12 bases. CDR1 and CDR2 from the germline V gene are SGHTA and FQGNSA. This CDR3 has 15 residues. V gave up 2 bases and J gave up 5 bases; unmatched junction bases: 1. CDR3 DNA sequence: TGTGCCAGCAGCTTAACTAGCGGGGGGCACAATGAGCAGTTCTTC. Protein sequence: CASSLTSGGHNEQFF.

To note about this clonotype: One end of the junction varies from germline; a read error may be responsible. The chain uses TRBV28 and TRBJ1-5; TRBD1 agrees at 9 bases. This CDR3 comprises 13 residues. The germline V gene has CDR1 MDHEN and CDR2 SYDVKM. In DNA form, the CDR3 reads TGTGCCAGTGTTTTGGACAGGGGTCAGTCCCAGCATTTT. Translating it yields CASVLDRGQSQHF.

The chain is built from TRBV9 and TRBJ1-2; 12 positions agree with TRBD1. CDR3 length equals 14 residues. Germline loops: CDR1 SGDLS, CDR2 YYNGEE. V was clipped by 2 bases and J by 8 bases; unmatched bases: 4. The CDR3: CASSVGQGAQGYTF. The CDR3 coding sequence is TGTGCCAGCAGCGTGGGACAGGGGGCGCAGGGCTACACCTTC.

Concerning this clonotype: This could be a read error, since a much larger clone is one nucleotide away. The chain carries TRBV3-1 and TRBJ1-2; 9 bases agree with TRBD1. This CDR3 spans 15 amino acids. Germline CDR1 and CDR2: LGHDT and YNNKEL (reference sequence). V lost 2 bases and J lost 7; bases outside the gene matches: 8. The CDR3 coding sequence is TGTGCCAGCAGCCAAACAGGGGGCGGAAGCTGTGGCTACACCTTC. Protein: CASSQTGGGSCGYTF.

This clonotype was detected only a few times. The chain joins TRBV11-2 to TRBJ2-5; TRBD1 might be the D (6 bases). The germline V gene has CDR1 SGHAT and CDR2 FQNNGV. V gave up 7 bases and J gave up 0 bases, with 12 bases separating them. The CDR3 runs 14 residues. CDR3 DNA sequence: TGTGCCAGCACCCTAGACAGGCACCAAGAGACCCAGTACTTC. Translated: CASTLDRHQETQYF.

The chain joins TRBV12-5 to TRBJ2-1, with TRBD2 matching over 13 bases. There are 16 residues in the CDR3. From germline, CDR1 is LGHNT and CDR2 FRNRAP. V trimming: 5 bases; J trimming: 4 bases; junction bases outside the gene matches: 5. CDR3 sequence: CASGNGLAGEYNEQFF. The CDR3, as DNA: TGTGCTAGTGGTAATGGACTAGCGGGGGAGTACAATGAGCAGTTCTTC. Drawing the rest from reference TRBV12-5 and TRBJ2-1, the complete variable domain is DARVTQTPRHKVTEMGQEVTMRCQPILGHNTVFWYRQTMMQGLELLAYFRNRAPLDDSGMPKDRFSAEMPDATLATLKIQPSEPRDSAVYFCASGNGLAGEYNEQFFGPGTRLTVL.

A note on this clonotype: At one end the junction does not follow the germline gene, possibly because of a read error. The chain recombines TRBV6-5 with TRBJ1-5; the D is unclear. Per the germline V gene, CDR1 is MNHEY and CDR2 is SVGAGI. There are 19 residues in the CDR3. Here the CDR3 reads CASSSGFGQNSLSDQPQHF. The CDR3 DNA reads as TGTGCCAGCAGTTCTGGATTCGGTCAGAATTCCCTTAGCGATCAGCCCCAGCATTTT.

This clonotype occurred many times. The rearrangement joins TRBV10-3 to TRBJ1-5; tentative D call: TRBD1 (5 bases). V was cut by 5 bases and J by 1 base, with 18 bases left in between. The germline V gene has CDR1 ENHRY and CDR2 SYGVKD. CDR3 length equals 17 residues. The DNA of the CDR3 is TGTGCCATCAGTTCCGGCGGAGGGGCCGGGAGCAATCAGCCCCAGCATTTT. Translated: CAISSGGGAGSNQPQHF.

The chain couples TRBV15 to TRBJ1-4, with D possibly matching TRBD1 (6 bases). Germline V CDR1 and CDR2: LNHNV, YYDKDF (reference sequence). The CDR3 contains 15 residues. V shed 0 bases and J shed 8 bases, with 13 bases lying between them. The CDR3 DNA follows: TGTGCCACCAGCAGAGATTCAGGGGTCGGCGAAAAACTGTTTTTT. Its protein is CATSRDSGVGEKLFF.

The genes are TRBV2 and TRBJ2-1; no definite D call. CDR3 length: 15 residues. In germline, CDR1 is SNHLY, CDR2 FYNNEI. With 6 bases removed from V and 0 bases from J, the gap between germline ends came to 12 bases. The DNA of the CDR3 is TGTGCCAGCAGGCCGCTAGGCAGCTCCTACAATGAGCAGTTCTTC. This gives the protein CASRPLGSSYNEQFF.

This clonotype appeared many times. The chain is built from TRBV5-1 and TRBJ2-2, with 7 nucleotides matching TRBD2. Germline loops: CDR1 SGHRS, CDR2 YFSETQ. V was pared by 0 bases and J by 7 bases, with 3 bases of the junction left unmatched. The CDR3 loop spans 14 amino acids. CDR3 coding DNA: TGCGCCAGCAGCTTGGCGGGGGGAAGCGGGGAGCTGTTTTTT. The encoded protein is CASSLAGGSGELFF.